These 30 T cell receptor beta chains share one sample of origin, sequenced in a study of shared clonotypes between healthy human individuals. Some clones are missing from TCRdb's copy, which holds only in-frame ones; the method was immunoSEQ multiplex PCR. The table lists 650,000 to 750,000 clones, 72% of them singletons. The specimen sequenced was memory CD4+ T cells sorted from blood. This sample's subset: CD45RA-negative fraction. The receptors here all came from a woman younger than 45 in good health.

In this sample, this clone turned up once. The J gene is TRBJ2-3, the V gene TRBV5-1, with TRBD2 as a possible D gene (5 bases). The CDR3 consists of 14 residues. Germline CDR1 and CDR2: SGHRS and YFSETQ. Trimming took 1 base from V and 4 from J, leaving 10 bases between them. CDR3 protein: CASSLWERADTQYF. The CDR3 DNA reads TGCGCCAGCAGCTTGTGGGAGAGGGCAGATACGCAGTATTTT.

The gene calls are TRBV18 and TRBJ2-2; no clear D. CDR3 length: 14 residues. The V end lost 4 bases, the J end lost 1 base, and 7 bases lay between the germline ends. Germline V gene data show CDR1 as KGHSH and CDR2 as LQKENI. CDR3 loop: CASSHLQNTGELFF. CDR3 nucleotide sequence: TGTGCCAGCTCACACCTACAGAACACCGGGGAGCTGTTTTTT.

The rearrangement joins TRBV7-8 to TRBJ2-6, with D perhaps matching TRBD2 (6 bases). CDR3 length: 18 amino acids. Trimming took 5 bases from V and 0 from J, leaving 17 bases between them. Germline V gives CDR1 SGHVS, CDR2 FQNEAQ. In DNA, the CDR3 is TGTGCCAGCAGCACCGCGGGACTCCGTTCCTCTGGGGCCAACGTCCTGACTTTC. Residues: CASSTAGLRSSGANVLTF.

This rearrangement joins TRBV28 to TRBJ2-3, with 8 bases that match TRBD1. Germline trimming cut 6 bases from V and 2 bases from J; bases unmatched to any gene: 4. Germline-derived CDR1 and CDR2 are MDHEN and SYDVKM. CDR3 size: 14 residues. The CDR3 sequence: CASRSGQATDTQYF. The CDR3 DNA sequence: TGTGCCAGCAGATCGGGACAGGCCACAGATACGCAGTATTTT. Filled out from reference TRBV28 and TRBJ2-3, the complete variable domain reads DVKVTQSSRYLVKRTGEKVFLECVQDMDHENMFWYRQDPGLGLRLIYFSYDVKMKEKGDIPEGYSVSREKKERFSLILESASTNQTSMYLCASRSGQATDTQYFGPGTRLTVL.

The genes are TRBV7-9 and TRBJ2-3; D unresolved. This CDR3 has 12 amino acids. Germline V CDR1 and CDR2: SEHNR, FQNEAQ (reference sequence). The V end lost 8 bases, the J end lost 4 bases, and 10 bases lay between the germline ends. The CDR3 nucleotides are TGTGCCAGCCGCGCCGGATCAGATACGCAGTATTTT. Encoded protein: CASRAGSDTQYF. The whole variable domain, filled in from reference TRBV7-9 and TRBJ2-3, reads DTGVSQNPRHKITKRGQNVTFRCDPISEHNRLYWYRQTLGQGPEFLTYFQNEAQLEKSRLLSDRFSAERPKGSFSTLEIQRTEQGDSAMYLCASRAGSDTQYFGPGTRLTVL.

This clone has just a few counts. V and J are TRBV28 and TRBJ1-1; D is unresolved. The CDR3 length is 11 residues. Germline CDR1 MDHEN, CDR2 SYDVKM. V was pared by 7 bases and J by 8 bases, with 11 bases between. The CDR3: CASTVSREAFF. In DNA, the CDR3 is TGTGCCAGCACCGTCTCCAGGGAAGCTTTCTTT.

The chain couples TRBV27 to TRBJ2-1, with 9 bases aligning to TRBD2. This CDR3 spans 16 amino acids. Germline values: CDR1 MNHEY, CDR2 SMNVEV (reference sequence). V lost 5 bases and J lost 5; bases outside the gene matches: 10. CDR3 amino acids: CASSLTGTSKNNEQFF. For the CDR3, the DNA is TGTGCCAGCAGTCTCACCGGGACTAGCAAAAACAATGAGCAGTTCTTC.

The rearrangement links TRBV11-2 to TRBJ2-7; 7 positions agree with TRBD1. The CDR3 has 14 residues. The V and J ends lost 4 bases and 4 bases, in that order; junction bases with no gene match: 7. CDR1 and CDR2 (germline): SGHAT, FQNNGV. Here the CDR3 reads CASSSSPGQYEQYF. The CDR3 region has the DNA TGTGCCAGCAGCTCTTCTCCGGGACAGTACGAGCAGTACTTC. Filled out from reference TRBV11-2 and TRBJ2-7, the complete variable domain reads EAGVAQSPRYKIIEKRQSVAFWCNPISGHATLYWYQQILGQGPKLLIQFQNNGVVDDSQLPKDRFSAERLKGVDSTLKIQPAKLEDSAVYLCASSSSPGQYEQYFGPGTRLTVT.

This clone was found many times. The chain employs TRBV30 and TRBJ1-2, with 10 bases that match TRBD1. Germline V CDR1 and CDR2: GTSNPN, SVGIG (reference sequence). Trimming removed 0 bases from V and 7 bases from J; junction bases left unmatched: 8. The CDR3 runs 15 residues. DNA of the CDR3: TGTGCCTGGAGTGTTCCGACAGGGGGCGTTTTTGGCTACACCTTC. Amino acids: CAWSVPTGGVFGYTF.

V usage is TRBV4-2 and J usage is TRBJ2-3, with 13 bases that match TRBD2. This CDR3 comprises 16 residues. Germline V CDR1 and CDR2: LGHNA, YNFKEQ. With 1 base clipped from V and 6 bases from J, the junction kept 4 bases outside the gene matches. The CDR3 loop reads CASSQGLAGGADTQYF. The CDR3 DNA reads as TGTGCCAGCAGCCAAGGACTAGCGGGAGGTGCGGATACGCAGTATTTT.

The chain joins TRBV7-9 to TRBJ2-2; D not resolved. CDR1 is SEHNR and CDR2 is FQNEAQ in the germline V gene (reference sequence). Trimming cost V 2 bases and J 0 bases, with 7 bases left between them. The CDR3 has 15 amino acids. The CDR3 reads CASSLSSTNTGELFF. CDR3 DNA sequence: TGTGCCAGCAGCTTAAGTAGCACGAACACCGGGGAGCTGTTTTTT.

This clone was picked up one time. The rearrangement links TRBV19 to TRBJ1-5; 7 positions agree with TRBD1. Germline-derived CDR1 and CDR2 are LNHDA and SQIVND (reference sequence). The length of the CDR3 is 15 residues. V shed 4 bases and J 3 bases; nucleotides not matched to a gene: 6. The CDR3 loop reads CASSNGQAYNQPQHF. The CDR3 nucleotides are TGTGCCAGTAGTAATGGACAGGCCTACAATCAGCCCCAGCATTTT. Combining the CDR3 with reference TRBV19 and TRBJ1-5 gives the whole variable domain DGGITQSPKYLFRKEGQNVTLSCEQNLNHDAMYWYRQDPGQGLRLIYYSQIVNDFQKGDIAEGYSVSREKKESFPLTVTSAQKNPTAFYLCASSNGQAYNQPQHFGDGTRLSIL.

The genes are TRBV28 and TRBJ2-1, with a tentative D call TRBD2 (5 bases). Deletions cut 5 bases from V and 3 bases from J, with 11 bases between. The CDR3 covers 14 residues. Germline CDR1 MDHEN, CDR2 SYDVKM. CDR3 residues: CASSRIARYNEQFF. The CDR3 region has the DNA TGTGCCAGCAGTCGAATAGCGCGCTACAATGAGCAGTTCTTC.

The genes are TRBV21-1 and TRBJ1-1. TRBV21-1 has pseudogene status. This CDR3 is built from 16 residues. The CDR3 DNA reads as TGTGCCAGCAGCAAAGGAAAGGCTTCGGGAGACACTGAAGCTTTCTTT. Its protein product is CASSKGKASGDTEAFF.

The chain links TRBV2 to TRBJ1-2, with a weak D call TRBD1 (5 bases). Trimming left V 4 bases short and J 1 base short, with 10 bases between. There are 14 residues in the CDR3. The germline V gene has CDR1 SNHLY and CDR2 FYNNEI. Here the CDR3 DNA reads TGTGCCAGCAGTGGACAGCTGATTAACTATGGCTACACCTTC. Its protein is CASSGQLINYGYTF.

This chain connects TRBV6-1 to TRBJ2-6; D gene ambiguous. Per germline, CDR1 MNHNS and CDR2 SASEGT. This CDR3 comprises 16 residues. The V end was cut by 3 bases, the J end by 0 bases, with 9 bases between. CDR3 nucleotides: TGTGCCAGCAGTGATCGTTGGCTCTCTGGGGCCAACGTCCTGACTTTC. Protein product: CASSDRWLSGANVLTF.

The chain combines TRBV6-1 with TRBJ1-5; D might be TRBD1 (5 bases). Trimming cost V 3 bases and J 0 bases, with 15 bases left between them. Germline lookup yields CDR1 MNHNS and CDR2 SASEGT. The CDR3 is 17 amino acids. CDR3 nucleotides: TGTGCCAGCAGTGAGGGGGAAAGAACTAATAGCAATCAGCCCCAGCATTTT. Residues: CASSEGERTNSNQPQHF.

This clone is a singleton in its sample. The chain has TRBV27 and TRBJ2-2, with 11 bases fitting TRBD2. This CDR3 is built from 19 residues. CDR1 is MNHEY and CDR2 is SMNVEV in the germline V gene (reference sequence). Germline trimming cut 3 bases from V and 7 bases from J; bases unmatched to any gene: 16. The CDR3 reads CASSFLTSGTKGLGGELFF. For the CDR3, the DNA is TGTGCCAGCAGTTTTTTGACTAGCGGGACGAAGGGGTTAGGCGGGGAGCTGTTTTTT.

A word on this clone: Additional DNA sequences in this sample encode the identical CDR3. The chain joins TRBV6-4 to TRBJ2-1; 11 bases agree with TRBD2. The germline V gene encodes CDR1 MRHNA and CDR2 SNTAGT. There are 16 residues in the CDR3. Trimming cost V 0 bases and J 3 bases; bases outside gene matches: 1. This chain's CDR3 is CASSDSGTSGYNEQFF. The DNA of the CDR3 is TGTGCCAGCAGTGACTCGGGGACTAGCGGCTACAATGAGCAGTTCTTC.

The rearrangement uses TRBV5-5 and TRBJ2-1; 8 bases map to TRBD2. The CDR3 spans 12 residues. Germline V gene sequence: CDR1 SGHKS, CDR2 YYEKEE (reference sequence). Trimming at V came to 4 bases and at J to 11 bases, leaving 5 bases not matched to a gene. CDR3 nucleotide sequence: TGTGCCAGCAGCGTAGAGCGGGGGAAGCAGTTCTTC. It codes for CASSVERGKQFF.

The DNA for the CDR3 is TGTGCCAGCAGCTCTGGGAACACCGGGGAGCTGTTTTTT. This codes for CASSSGNTGELFF. The chain joins TRBV7-2 to TRBJ2-2; no reliable D call. Germline CDR1 and CDR2: SGHTA and FQGNSA. CDR3 length: 13 amino acids. Trimming stripped 4 bases from V and 1 base from J, with 4 bases between.

V is TRBV7-9 and J is TRBJ2-7; weak D call: TRBD2 (6 bases). Germline CDR1 and CDR2: SEHNR and FQNEAQ (reference sequence). V dropped 11 bases and J dropped 3 bases, with 14 bases sitting between them. The CDR3 spans 12 residues. CDR3 protein: CAGSSDDYEQYF. The CDR3 DNA follows: TGTGCCGGATCTAGCGACGACTACGAGCAGTACTTC.

The rearrangement joins TRBV18 to TRBJ2-5, with 7 bases matching TRBD1. J gave up 4 bases and V 0 bases, and 2 bases lay outside the gene matches. CDR3 length: 14 amino acids. From germline, CDR1 is KGHSH and CDR2 LQKENI. The CDR3 protein is CASSPPSGGETQYF. CDR3 DNA: TGTGCCAGCTCACCACCGTCAGGGGGAGAGACCCAGTACTTC.

The chain uses TRBV28 and TRBJ2-2; the match to TRBD1 covers 9 bases. CDR3 length: 15 residues. Per germline, CDR1 MDHEN and CDR2 SYDVKM. The trim removed 4 bases at V and 5 bases at J, leaving 5 bases unmatched. CDR3 amino acids: CASSSPGTGTGELFF. In DNA form, the CDR3 reads TGTGCCAGCAGTTCCCCCGGGACAGGGACCGGGGAGCTGTTTTTT. Full variable domain (remainder filled in from reference TRBV28 and TRBJ2-2): DVKVTQSSRYLVKRTGEKVFLECVQDMDHENMFWYRQDPGLGLRLIYFSYDVKMKEKGDIPEGYSVSREKKERFSLILESASTNQTSMYLCASSSPGTGTGELFFGEGSRLTVL.

The rearrangement uses TRBV10-3 and TRBJ2-3, with 8 positions matching TRBD1. This CDR3 has 13 amino acids. CDR1 ENHRY and CDR2 SYGVKD come from the germline V gene. V gave up 6 bases and J gave up 4 bases; unmatched junction bases: 3. The CDR3 nucleotides are TGTGCCATCAGGAGACAGGGGCCAGATACGCAGTATTTT. This encodes CAIRRQGPDTQYF.

The J gene is TRBJ1-3, the V gene TRBV10-3, with TRBD1 identical over 10 bases. With V trimmed by 5 bases and J by 2 bases, 12 bases remained unmatched. This CDR3 has 18 residues. Germline CDR1 reads ENHRY; CDR2 reads SYGVKD. The CDR3 DNA reads as TGTGCCATCAGTCCTCGAGCCCATGACAGGGGGCCTGGAAACACCATATATTTT. It is translated as CAISPRAHDRGPGNTIYF.

The rearrangement links TRBV18 to TRBJ2-5; 10 bases map to TRBD1. Unmatched junction bases numbered 8, after V lost 3 bases and J lost 7 bases. The CDR3 consists of 15 residues. CDR1 and CDR2 from the germline V gene are KGHSH and LQKENI. The CDR3 coding sequence is TGTGCCAGCTCACCTGCCGGACAGGGGGTAGTGACCCAGTACTTC. It codes for CASSPAGQGVVTQYF.

The rearrangement joins TRBV7-3 to TRBJ2-2; D possibly corresponds to TRBD2 (6 bases). Germline V gives CDR1 SGHTA, CDR2 FQGTGA. V was trimmed by 1 base and J by 0 bases, leaving 6 bases between them. This CDR3 spans 15 amino acids. CDR3 in amino acids: CASSLIAANTGELFF. The CDR3 bases are TGTGCCAGCAGCTTAATAGCGGCGAACACCGGGGAGCTGTTTTTT.

The chain combines TRBV28 with TRBJ2-1; the match to TRBD2 covers 8 bases. The CDR3 covers 15 residues. Germline V gives CDR1 MDHEN, CDR2 SYDVKM. Trimming removed 4 bases from V and 7 bases from J; junction bases left unmatched: 9. The CDR3 loop reads CASSSATGGRNEQFF. The CDR3 DNA follows: TGTGCCAGCAGTTCTGCGACGGGAGGGCGAAATGAGCAGTTCTTC.

This clone was picked up one time. J is TRBJ1-1 and V is TRBV2; no clear D gene. Germline CDR1 reads SNHLY; CDR2 reads FYNNEI. Deletions cut 6 bases from V and 1 base from J, with 9 bases between. The CDR3 totals 13 residues. In DNA form, the CDR3 reads TGTGCCAGCAGGGGCACAAAGAACACTGAAGCTTTCTTT. Protein sequence: CASRGTKNTEAFF. The full variable domain, completed using reference TRBV2 and TRBJ1-1, is EPEVTQTPSHQVTQMGQEVILRCVPISNHLYFYWYRQILGQKVEFLVSFYNNEISEKSEIFDDQFSVERPDGSNFTLKIRSTKLEDSAMYFCASRGTKNTEAFFGQGTRLTVV.